A single sample gave rise to the 16 T cell receptor beta chains below, sequenced in a study of identical twins. TCRdb used MiXCR to reprocess the 5' RACE reads, holding one entry per CDR3 protein. The sample has 200,000 to 300,000 distinct CDR3 sequences; more than 9% are singletons. Sequenced material: memory T cells sorted from blood. The receptors stem from a man between 50 and 59 years old in good health.

This clonotype was counted many times. CDR3 sequence (DNA): TGTGCCAGCAGTTTACTTGCCCTCAACTCAAGGGGGGAGCAGTACTTC. Its translation is CASSLLALNSRGEQYF. The V gene is TRBV28, the J gene TRBJ2-7; the D gene is possibly TRBD1 (6 bases). Between the trimmed V and J ends, which lost 2 bases and 7 bases, there was a span of 21 bases. The CDR3 extends over 16 amino acids. Germline values: CDR1 MDHEN, CDR2 SYDVKM.

The rearrangement links TRBV4-2 to TRBJ2-7; no definite D call. The germline gives CDR1 LGHNA, CDR2 YNFKEQ. Trimming removed 0 bases from V and 0 bases from J, with 9 bases in between. The CDR3 covers 15 residues. CDR3 sequence: CASSQDLTSSYEQYF. In DNA form, the CDR3 reads TGTGCCAGCAGCCAAGATCTGACGAGCTCCTACGAGCAGTACTTC.

CDR3 nucleotides: TGCAGTGCTAGGGGAGCTAGCGGGCCTAGCACAGATACGCAGTATTTT. It translates to CSARGASGPSTDTQYF. This chain links TRBV20-1 with TRBJ2-3; 8 bases fit TRBD2. The ends lost 3 bases at V and 0 bases at J; junction bases unmatched: 8. CDR3 size: 16 residues. Germline V gene lookup returns CDR1 DFQATT and CDR2 SNEGSKA (reference sequence).

In this sample, this clonotype turned up a few times. The V and J genes are TRBV4-3 and TRBJ1-5; D not resolved. The length of the CDR3 is 14 residues. V lost 2 bases to trimming and J lost 2 bases, with 7 bases between them. In germline, CDR1 is LGHNA, CDR2 YSLEER. CDR3 residues: CASSQMFGNQPQHF. The CDR3 coding sequence is TGCGCCAGCAGCCAAATGTTCGGCAATCAGCCCCAGCATTTT.

This clonotype occurred a few times. The chain employs TRBV29-1 and TRBJ2-2; D unresolved. V lost 5 bases to trimming and J lost 3 bases, with 10 bases between them. Germline CDR1 and CDR2: SQVTM and ANQGSEA. This CDR3 comprises 13 residues. This chain's CDR3 is CSVFVGDTGELFF. CDR3 DNA sequence: TGCAGCGTTTTTGTCGGAGACACCGGGGAGCTGTTTTTT.

V usage is TRBV30 and J usage is TRBJ2-7; TRBD2 aligns across 10 bases. Germline loops: CDR1 GTSNPN, CDR2 SVGIG (reference sequence). The CDR3 is 13 amino acids. With V trimmed by 4 bases and J by 4 bases, 4 bases remained unmatched. CDR3 in DNA: TGTGCCTGGAAGGTAGCGGGAGGTTACGAGCAGTACTTC. This sequence encodes CAWKVAGGYEQYF.

This clonotype came up many times. For the CDR3, the DNA is TGTGCCAGCAGCCCACTAGCAAAACGTTACAATGAGCAGTTCTTC. It yields the protein CASSPLAKRYNEQFF. The V and J genes are TRBV7-2 and TRBJ2-1; TRBD2 is a possible D gene (6 bases). CDR3 length: 15 residues. The germline gives CDR1 SGHTA, CDR2 FQGNSA. Trimming left V 5 bases short and J 4 bases short, with 15 bases between.

This clonotype was observed many times. This chain joins TRBV5-1 and TRBJ1-1; D may be TRBD1 (6 bases). V shed 1 base and J shed 0 bases, with 16 bases lying between them. Germline CDR1 and CDR2: SGHRS and YFSETQ. CDR3 size: 17 residues. The DNA for the CDR3 is TGCGCCAGCAGCTTGAATTGGGGGCGCCGGGTGAACACTGAAGCTTTCTTT. This encodes CASSLNWGRRVNTEAFF.

This clonotype occurred many times. The chain has TRBV4-1 and TRBJ2-7, with D perhaps matching TRBD1 (5 bases). The CDR3 loop spans 13 amino acids. Germline assignment: CDR1 MGHRA and CDR2 YSYEKL. V was clipped by 4 bases and J by 6 bases, with 13 bases between them. This CDR3 reads CASSLDQDTEQYF. In nucleotides, the CDR3 is TGCGCCAGCAGCCTAGATCAGGACACCGAGCAGTACTTC.

By proportion, this clonotype is medium-sized. The J gene is TRBJ2-5, the V gene TRBV20-1; TRBD2 is a possible D gene (5 bases). CDR3 length: 17 residues. From germline, CDR1 is DFQATT and CDR2 SNEGSKA (reference sequence). V lost 3 bases, J lost 5 bases, and 25 bases lay in between. The CDR3 here is CSASSLTRLSRGETQYF. The CDR3 nucleotides are TGCAGTGCTAGTTCCCTCACTCGCTTGAGTCGAGGGGAGACCCAGTACTTC.

The chain has TRBV20-1 and TRBJ2-7; 7 bases map to TRBD1. The V segment lost 6 bases and the J segment 3 bases; nucleotides outside the gene matches: 8. The CDR3 covers 13 residues. Germline V CDR1 and CDR2: DFQATT, SNEGSKA (reference sequence). CDR3 coding DNA: TGCAGTGCCCCGGACAGGCGAAGCTACGAGCAGTACTTC. Translated: CSAPDRRSYEQYF.

This clonotype was picked up a small number of times. For the CDR3, the DNA is TGTGCCAGCAGTTTCGGACAGTTCACTGAAGCTTTCTTT. This sequence encodes CASSFGQFTEAFF. This rearrangement joins TRBV12-3 or TRBV12-4 to TRBJ1-1, with TRBD1 as a possible D gene (6 bases). The V end lost 3 bases, the J end lost 4 bases, and 9 bases lay between the germline ends. The CDR3 has 13 residues.

The V gene is TRBV5-1, the J gene TRBJ2-2; 8 positions match TRBD1. The germline gives CDR1 SGHRS, CDR2 YFSETQ. The CDR3 totals 15 residues. J was trimmed by 6 bases and V by 4 bases; bases with no gene match: 8. CDR3 in amino acids: CASSLRTGSSGELFF. The CDR3 DNA follows: TGCGCCAGCAGCCTAAGGACAGGGAGCTCCGGGGAGCTGTTTTTT. Complete variable domain (other parts from reference TRBV5-1 and TRBJ2-2): KAGVTQTPRYLIKTRGQQVTLSCSPISGHRSVSWYQQTPGQGLQFLFEYFSETQRNKGNFPGRFSGRQFSNSRSEMNVSTLELGDSALYLCASSLRTGSSGELFFGEGSRLTVL.

This clonotype was counted a few times. The chain uses TRBV28 and TRBJ1-2; D ambiguous. Trimming took off 2 bases at V and 3 bases at J, with 10 bases between the two ends. Germline CDR1 and CDR2: MDHEN and SYDVKM. CDR3 length equals 14 residues. The CDR3 loop reads CASSLGSADYGYTF. The CDR3 nucleotides read TGTGCCAGCAGTTTAGGCTCGGCGGACTATGGCTACACCTTC.

The CDR3 sequence: CASSSSGPVGNEQFF. CDR3 sequence (DNA): TGTGCCAGCAGTTCAAGCGGCCCCGTAGGGAATGAGCAGTTCTTC. The J gene is TRBJ2-1, the V gene TRBV28; D is possibly TRBD2 (5 bases). Germline-derived CDR1 and CDR2 are MDHEN and SYDVKM. Trimming shortened V by 4 bases and J by 7 bases, and 17 bases separated the two germline ends. CDR3 size: 15 residues.

This sequence joins TRBV20-1 and TRBJ1-2; D ambiguous. The V and J ends lost 4 bases and 4 bases respectively, with 13 bases between them. The germline V gene encodes CDR1 DFQATT and CDR2 SNEGSKA (reference sequence). The CDR3 consists of 13 residues. Here the CDR3 reads CSAIRTDVYGYTF. Written as DNA, the CDR3 is TGCAGTGCTATTCGGACGGATGTCTATGGCTACACCTTC.